Given below is one TCR beta chain in context. Germline V lookup: CDR1 SGHRS, CDR2 YFSETQ. V shed 4 bases and J 5 bases; nucleotides not matched to a gene: 10. The CDR3 length is 15 residues. The data were taken from a study of shared clonotypes between healthy human individuals. Into CD45RA+ naive and CD45RA-negative memory subsets, the CD4+ cells were split. TCRdb's table, derived via immunoSEQ multiplex PCR, lists solely in-frame clones and lacks some. The sample includes approximately 1,500,000 clones, roughly 96% of them seen just once. The origin of this receptor is a man aged 30 to 45 in good health. The sequenced sample was naive CD4+ T cells sorted from blood. Subset specified: CD45RA+ positively selected. The rearrangement joins TRBV5-1 to TRBJ2-5, with 8 bases identical to TRBD1. The CDR3 loop is CASSTAPTGVETQYF. For the CDR3, the DNA is TGCGCCAGCAGCACAGCCCCGACAGGGGTTGAGACCCAGTACTTC.